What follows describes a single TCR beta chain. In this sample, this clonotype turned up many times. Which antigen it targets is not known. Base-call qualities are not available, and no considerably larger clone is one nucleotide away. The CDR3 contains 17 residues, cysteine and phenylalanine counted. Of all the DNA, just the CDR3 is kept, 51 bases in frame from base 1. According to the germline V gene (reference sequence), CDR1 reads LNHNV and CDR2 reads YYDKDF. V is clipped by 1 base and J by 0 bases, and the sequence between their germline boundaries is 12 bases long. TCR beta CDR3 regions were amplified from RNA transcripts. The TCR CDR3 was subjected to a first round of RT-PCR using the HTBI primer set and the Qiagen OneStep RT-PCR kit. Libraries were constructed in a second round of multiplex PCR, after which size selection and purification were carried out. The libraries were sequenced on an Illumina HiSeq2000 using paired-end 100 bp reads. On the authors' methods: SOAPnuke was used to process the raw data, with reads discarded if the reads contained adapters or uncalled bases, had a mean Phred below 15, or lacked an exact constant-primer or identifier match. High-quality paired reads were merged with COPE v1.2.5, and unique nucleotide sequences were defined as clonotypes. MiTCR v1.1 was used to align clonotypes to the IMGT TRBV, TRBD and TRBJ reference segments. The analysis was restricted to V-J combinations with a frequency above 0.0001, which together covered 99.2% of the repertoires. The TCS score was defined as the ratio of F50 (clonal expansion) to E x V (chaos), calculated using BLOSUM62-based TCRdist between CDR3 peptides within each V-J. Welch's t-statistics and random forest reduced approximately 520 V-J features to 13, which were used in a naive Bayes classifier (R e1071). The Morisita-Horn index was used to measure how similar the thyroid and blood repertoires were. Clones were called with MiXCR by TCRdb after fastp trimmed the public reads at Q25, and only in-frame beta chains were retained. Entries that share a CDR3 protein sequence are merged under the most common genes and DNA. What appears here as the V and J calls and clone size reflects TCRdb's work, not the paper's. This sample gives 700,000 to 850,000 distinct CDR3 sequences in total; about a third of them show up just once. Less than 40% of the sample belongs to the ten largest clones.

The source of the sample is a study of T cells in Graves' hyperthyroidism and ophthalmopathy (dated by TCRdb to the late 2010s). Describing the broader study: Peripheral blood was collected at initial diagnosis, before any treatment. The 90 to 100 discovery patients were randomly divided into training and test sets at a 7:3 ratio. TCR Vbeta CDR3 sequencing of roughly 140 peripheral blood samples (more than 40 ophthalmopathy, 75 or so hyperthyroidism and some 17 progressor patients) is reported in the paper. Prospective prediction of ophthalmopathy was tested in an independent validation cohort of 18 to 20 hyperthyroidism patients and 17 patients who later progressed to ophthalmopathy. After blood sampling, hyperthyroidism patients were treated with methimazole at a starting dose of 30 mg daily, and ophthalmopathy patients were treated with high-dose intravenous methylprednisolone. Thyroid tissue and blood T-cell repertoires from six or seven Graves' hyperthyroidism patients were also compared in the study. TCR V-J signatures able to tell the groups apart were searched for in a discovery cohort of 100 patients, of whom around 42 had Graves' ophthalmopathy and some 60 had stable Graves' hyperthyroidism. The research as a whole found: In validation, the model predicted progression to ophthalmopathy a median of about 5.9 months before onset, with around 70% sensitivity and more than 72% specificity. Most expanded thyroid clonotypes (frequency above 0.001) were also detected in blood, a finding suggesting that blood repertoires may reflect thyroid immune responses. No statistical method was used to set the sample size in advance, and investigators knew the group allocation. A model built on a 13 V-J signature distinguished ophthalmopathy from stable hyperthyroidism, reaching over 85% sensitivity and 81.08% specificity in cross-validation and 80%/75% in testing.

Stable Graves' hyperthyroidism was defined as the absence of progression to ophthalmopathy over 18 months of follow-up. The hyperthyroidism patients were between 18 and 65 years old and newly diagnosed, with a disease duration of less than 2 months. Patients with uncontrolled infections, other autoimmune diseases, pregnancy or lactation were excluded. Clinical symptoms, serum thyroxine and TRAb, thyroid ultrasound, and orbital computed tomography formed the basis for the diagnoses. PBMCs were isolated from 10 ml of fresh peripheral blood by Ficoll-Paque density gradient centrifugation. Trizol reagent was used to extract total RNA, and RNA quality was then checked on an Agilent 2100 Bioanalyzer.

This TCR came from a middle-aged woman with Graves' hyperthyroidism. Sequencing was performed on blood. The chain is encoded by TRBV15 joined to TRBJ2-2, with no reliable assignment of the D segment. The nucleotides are TGTGCCACCAGCAGAGGAGAAGGGAACGCGAACACCGGGGAGCTGTTTTTT. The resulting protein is CATSRGEGNANTGELFF.